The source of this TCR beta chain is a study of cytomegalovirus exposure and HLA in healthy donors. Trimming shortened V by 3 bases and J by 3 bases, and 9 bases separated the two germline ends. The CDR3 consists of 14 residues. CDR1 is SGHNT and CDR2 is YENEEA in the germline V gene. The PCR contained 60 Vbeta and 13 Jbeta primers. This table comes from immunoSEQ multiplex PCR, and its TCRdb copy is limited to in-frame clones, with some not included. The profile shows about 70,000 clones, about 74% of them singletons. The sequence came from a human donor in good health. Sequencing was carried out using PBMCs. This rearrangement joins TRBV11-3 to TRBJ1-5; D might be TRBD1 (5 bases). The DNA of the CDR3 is TGTGCCAGCAGCTTTTCGGGGGACAATCAGCCCCAGCATTTT. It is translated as CASSFSGDNQPQHF.